These 32 T cell receptor beta chains were sequenced from one sample in a study of blood T cell dynamics during melanoma immunotherapy. Clones were sequenced by immunoSEQ multiplex PCR, and TCRdb holds only the in-frame ones, with some missing. Of 8,000 to 9,000 clones detected, roughly 85% appear once; the ten largest clones hold approximately 6.3%. Stated time point: week 3, after first cycle of checkpoint inhibitor. Sequences were derived from blood, sampled from a patient treated with checkpoint blockade. Receptor source: a human donor with melanoma.

J is TRBJ2-3 and V is TRBV29-1; a weak D match, TRBD2 (5 bases). CDR1 SQVTM and CDR2 ANQGSEA come from the germline V gene. Trimming shortened V by 4 bases and J by 4 bases, and 12 bases separated the two germline ends. The CDR3 extends over 13 amino acids. The CDR3 sequence is CSVATRVSDTQYF. Here the CDR3 DNA reads TGCAGCGTTGCAACTAGAGTCTCAGATACGCAGTATTTT.

The chain employs TRBV4-1 and TRBJ1-6; possibly TRBD1 for D (5 bases). This CDR3 region has 16 residues. From germline, CDR1 is MGHRA and CDR2 YSYEKL. The ends were cut back, 4 bases at V and 3 bases at J, with 13 bases in the middle. CDR3 nucleotide sequence: TGCGCCAGCAGCCCCGTTCCGGGGGACTATAATTCACCCCTCCACTTT. It encodes CASSPVPGDYNSPLHF.

This chain joins TRBV9 and TRBJ1-6; no firm D call. Trimming stripped 0 bases from V and 8 bases from J, with 6 bases between. The CDR3 consists of 13 residues. CDR1 and CDR2 from the germline V gene are SGDLS and YYNGEE. CDR3 protein: CASSVDWYSPLHF. The CDR3 DNA reads TGTGCCAGCAGCGTAGACTGGTATTCACCCCTCCACTTT.

The genes are TRBV5-1 and TRBJ1-2, with D uncertain. In germline, CDR1 is SGHRS, CDR2 YFSETQ. Trimming took off 0 bases at V and 4 bases at J, with 16 bases between the two ends. The CDR3 length is 16 residues. The CDR3 region is CASSLESRGAGYGYTF. In DNA form, the CDR3 reads TGCGCCAGCAGCTTGGAGTCCCGGGGTGCGGGCTATGGCTACACCTTC.

V usage is TRBV9 and J usage is TRBJ1-2; 10 bases line up with TRBD1. CDR1 is SGDLS, CDR2 YYNGEE, per germline. The CDR3 runs to 15 residues. The V and J ends lost 2 bases and 3 bases, in that order; junction bases with no gene match: 4. This CDR3 is CASSVEGQGYYGYTF. Written as DNA, the CDR3 is TGTGCCAGCAGCGTGGAGGGACAGGGGTACTATGGCTACACCTTC.

The chain couples TRBV19 to TRBJ1-5; D remains ambiguous. This CDR3 has 12 residues. Per the germline V gene, CDR1 is LNHDA and CDR2 is SQIVND (reference sequence). The germline V and J ends were trimmed by 7 bases and 5 bases, with 9 bases remaining between them. CDR3 sequence (DNA): TGTGCCAGTAAGTTCGGAGATCAGCCCCAGCATTTT. This codes for CASKFGDQPQHF.

The chain links TRBV9 to TRBJ2-1; 11 bases map to TRBD2. The trim removed 4 bases at V and 6 bases at J, leaving 9 bases unmatched. This CDR3 is 16 amino acids long. CDR1 and CDR2 (germline): SGDLS, YYNGEE. CDR3 region: CASSLSGTSGSNEQFF. The CDR3 DNA reads TGTGCCAGCAGCCTCTCCGGGACTAGCGGTTCCAATGAGCAGTTCTTC. Looking up the rest from reference TRBV9 and TRBJ2-1 gives the full variable domain: DSGVTQTPKHLITATGQRVTLRCSPRSGDLSVYWYQQSLDQGLQFLIQYYNGEERAKGNILERFSAQQFPDLHSELNLSSLELGDSALYFCASSLSGTSGSNEQFFGPGTRLTVL.

As DNA, the CDR3 is TGTGCCTGGAACCCGGGACTCACGAACACTGAAGCTTTCTTT. This codes for CAWNPGLTNTEAFF. The chain is built from TRBV30 and TRBJ1-1; D might be TRBD1 (5 bases). The CDR3 is made up of 14 amino acids. Germline values: CDR1 GTSNPN, CDR2 SVGIG (reference sequence). The germline V and J ends were trimmed by 4 bases and 1 base, with 13 bases remaining between them.

The rearrangement uses TRBV5-1 and TRBJ2-3, with D perhaps TRBD2 (5 bases). Trimming stripped 3 bases from V and 3 bases from J, with 11 bases between. This CDR3 is 14 amino acids long. CDR1 and CDR2 (germline): SGHRS, YFSETQ. CDR3 loop: CASSYPGTTDTQYF. Written as DNA, the CDR3 is TGCGCCAGCAGCTATCCGGGAACAACAGATACGCAGTATTTT. Full variable domain (missing parts from reference TRBV5-1 and TRBJ2-3): KAGVTQTPRYLIKTRGQQVTLSCSPISGHRSVSWYQQTPGQGLQFLFEYFSETQRNKGNFPGRFSGRQFSNSRSEMNVSTLELGDSALYLCASSYPGTTDTQYFGPGTRLTVL.

V is TRBV7-9 and J is TRBJ2-2, with 8 bases that match TRBD1. Trimming took 5 bases from V and 8 from J; bases not matched to a gene: 7. CDR1 and CDR2 (germline): SEHNR, FQNEAQ (reference sequence). The CDR3 has 14 amino acids. The CDR3 spells CASSPGQGEGELFF. In DNA form, the CDR3 reads TGTGCCAGCAGCCCAGGACAGGGCGAGGGGGAGCTGTTTTTT.

The chain recombines TRBV5-1 with TRBJ2-3, with a weak D call TRBD2 (5 bases). CDR3 length: 15 amino acids. Trimming stripped 2 bases from V and 1 base from J, with 11 bases between. Germline V gene lookup returns CDR1 SGHRS and CDR2 YFSETQ. CDR3 bases: TGCGCCAGCAGCTTATATCCTAGCCGCACAGATACGCAGTATTTT. Translation gives CASSLYPSRTDTQYF.

The chain joins TRBV19 to TRBJ1-2, with D hard to call. The CDR3 sequence is 15 residues long. Germline V gives CDR1 LNHDA, CDR2 SQIVND (reference sequence). The V end was cut by 6 bases, the J end by 1 base, with 15 bases between. The CDR3 here is CASSPQPGVNYGYTF. For the CDR3, the DNA is TGTGCCAGTAGCCCACAACCAGGAGTTAACTATGGCTACACCTTC.

V usage is TRBV7-9 and J usage is TRBJ1-1, with D perhaps matching TRBD1 (6 bases). Germline CDR1 is SEHNR and CDR2 is FQNEAQ (reference sequence). The ends were cut back, 5 bases at V and 1 base at J, with 14 bases in the middle. The CDR3 spans 15 residues. CDR3 sequence (DNA): TGTGCCAGCAGCCCACACCGGGACACGAACACTGAAGCTTTCTTT. Protein sequence: CASSPHRDTNTEAFF.

The CDR3 reads CASSYNQREKLFF. In DNA, the CDR3 is TGTGCCAGCAGTTACAACCAAAGAGAAAAACTGTTTTTT. The J gene is TRBJ1-4, the V gene TRBV6-5, with no clear D. Germline V lookup: CDR1 MNHEY, CDR2 SVGAGI. The V end lost 2 bases, the J end lost 8 bases, and 9 bases lay between the germline ends. This CDR3 contains 13 residues.

V gene TRBV28 combines with J gene TRBJ1-2, with D perhaps TRBD1 (6 bases). From germline, CDR1 is MDHEN and CDR2 SYDVKM. This CDR3 comprises 16 residues. V shed 3 bases and J shed 3 bases, with 17 bases lying between them. The CDR3 region is CASSFSDRRAYYGYTF. The CDR3, as DNA: TGTGCCAGCAGTTTTAGCGACAGGAGAGCTTACTATGGCTACACCTTC.

This clone has just a few counts. The chain joins TRBV10-3 to TRBJ2-3; 8 bases match TRBD2. The germline CDR1 and CDR2 sequences are ENHRY and SYGVKD. After removal of 11 bases from V and 5 bases from J, the junction contained 6 bases not matched to a gene. This CDR3 region has 12 residues. The CDR3 reads CASRGGEDTQYF. CDR3 sequence (DNA): TGTGCCTCACGGGGGGGCGAAGATACGCAGTATTTT.

The chain joins TRBV10-3 to TRBJ2-1; 8 bases are shared with TRBD2. The V gene's germline CDR1 is ENHRY and CDR2 SYGVKD. V shed 8 bases and J 3 bases; nucleotides not matched to a gene: 6. The CDR3 is made up of 14 amino acids. The DNA of the CDR3 is TGTGCCATCCGAGGTAGCGGGGACTACAATGAGCAGTTCTTC. Amino acid sequence: CAIRGSGDYNEQFF.

V usage is TRBV15 and J usage is TRBJ1-1, with D maybe TRBD1 (5 bases). V shed 0 bases and J shed 7 bases, with 9 bases lying between them. The CDR3 totals 13 residues. Germline-derived CDR1 and CDR2 are LNHNV and YYDKDF (reference sequence). CDR3: CATSRERGGEAFF. DNA of the CDR3: TGTGCCACCAGCAGAGAAAGGGGCGGTGAAGCTTTCTTT.

For the CDR3, the DNA is TGTGCCAGCAGAATCCAAGCGGATGAGGGTCTCGAGCAGTACTTC. Amino acid sequence: CASRIQADEGLEQYF. The rearrangement links TRBV7-2 to TRBJ2-7; D perhaps matches TRBD2 (5 bases). V was pared by 6 bases and J by 6 bases, with 21 bases between. Germline CDR1 is SGHTA and CDR2 is FQGNSA. This CDR3 has 15 residues.

There are a few counts of this clone. This chain connects TRBV5-1 to TRBJ1-6, with D unclear. The V end lost 0 bases, the J end lost 6 bases, and 7 bases lay between the germline ends. Germline loops: CDR1 SGHRS, CDR2 YFSETQ. CDR3 size: 14 residues. This CDR3 is CASSLAIGNSPLHF. CDR3 nucleotides: TGCGCCAGCAGCTTGGCAATCGGTAATTCACCCCTCCACTTT.

The rearrangement links TRBV5-1 to TRBJ2-7; D not resolved. The germline CDR1 and CDR2 sequences are SGHRS and YFSETQ. The CDR3 consists of 11 residues. The V gene lost 0 bases and the J gene lost 5 bases, with 3 bases spanning the gap. This CDR3 is CASSLANEQYF. CDR3 DNA: TGCGCCAGCAGCTTGGCGAACGAGCAGTACTTC.

The chain recombines TRBV6-1 with TRBJ1-5; D gene unclear. The CDR3 consists of 13 residues. With 2 bases removed from V and 7 bases from J, the gap between germline ends came to 9 bases. The germline V gene has CDR1 MNHNS and CDR2 SASEGT. The CDR3 nucleotides read TGTGCCAGCAGTGAATGGGGTGGCCAGCCCCAGCATTTT. It codes for CASSEWGGQPQHF.

This rearrangement joins TRBV11-2 to TRBJ2-1, with a weak D call TRBD1 (5 bases). The CDR3 length is 13 residues. The V gene lost 1 base and the J gene lost 10 bases, with 11 bases spanning the gap. Germline CDR1 is SGHAT and CDR2 is FQNNGV. The CDR3 sequence: CASSLVTDIEQFF. The CDR3 bases are TGTGCCAGCAGCTTAGTGACGGACATCGAGCAGTTCTTC.

The rearrangement links TRBV18 to TRBJ1-4; 9 bases are shared with TRBD1. J was trimmed by 4 bases and V by 6 bases; bases with no gene match: 3. Per germline, CDR1 KGHSH and CDR2 LQKENI. This CDR3 comprises 14 residues. The CDR3 DNA reads TGTGCCAGCTCCCCGGACAGGGGTAATGAAAAACTGTTTTTT. Encoded protein: CASSPDRGNEKLFF. The variable domain in full, completed from reference TRBV18 and TRBJ1-4, reads NAGVMQNPRHLVRRRGQEARLRCSPMKGHSHVYWYRQLPEEGLKFMVYLQKENIIDESGMPKERFSAEFPKEGPSILRIQQVVRGDSAAYFCASSPDRGNEKLFFGSGTQLSVL.

The chain links TRBV4-1 to TRBJ2-7; D call uncertain. Germline V gene lookup returns CDR1 MGHRA and CDR2 YSYEKL. The CDR3 spans 12 residues. The V end was cut by 1 base, the J end by 5 bases, with 6 bases between. In nucleotides, the CDR3 is TGCGCCAGCAGCCAAGGGACCCACGAGCAGTACTTC. It is translated as CASSQGTHEQYF.

The V and J genes are TRBV5-1 and TRBJ1-1; D call uncertain. CDR1 and CDR2 (germline): SGHRS, YFSETQ. Deletions cut 0 bases from V and 8 bases from J, with 5 bases between. The CDR3 has 11 amino acids. CDR3: CASSLGTEAFF. The CDR3 bases are TGCGCCAGCAGCTTGGGAACCGAAGCTTTCTTT.

V and J are TRBV28 and TRBJ1-4, with 7 bases fitting TRBD1. Trimming at V came to 3 bases and at J to 8 bases, leaving 9 bases not matched to a gene. The CDR3 covers 15 residues. CDR1 and CDR2 from the germline V gene are MDHEN and SYDVKM. CDR3 sequence reads: CASSFDRDRGEKLFF. CDR3 sequence (DNA): TGTGCCAGCAGTTTTGACCGGGACAGAGGGGAAAAACTGTTTTTT.

The chain joins TRBV19 to TRBJ1-2; D is unclear. Trimming took off 3 bases at V and 4 bases at J, with 12 bases between the two ends. There are 14 residues in the CDR3. Germline loops: CDR1 LNHDA, CDR2 SQIVND (reference sequence). The CDR3 DNA follows: TGTGCCAGTAGTATCACAGTCCTAGGCTATGGCTACACCTTC. As protein: CASSITVLGYGYTF.

The V gene is TRBV6-6, the J gene TRBJ1-5; D unclear. V lost 5 bases and J lost 9, with 14 bases in between. Germline CDR1 reads MNHNY; CDR2 reads SVGAGI (reference sequence). The CDR3 length is 13 residues. CDR3 residues: CASSQKALGPQHF. CDR3 DNA: TGTGCCAGCAGTCAGAAGGCCCTGGGGCCCCAGCATTTT.

This clone has a single count. The genes are TRBV29-1 and TRBJ1-2; no firm D call. This CDR3 comprises 12 residues. Trimming shortened V by 4 bases and J by 3 bases, and 9 bases separated the two germline ends. The germline CDR1 and CDR2 sequences are SQVTM and ANQGSEA. In DNA form, the CDR3 reads TGCAGCGTTGCTGGGATTTACTATGGCTACACCTTC. Residues: CSVAGIYYGYTF.

The chain uses TRBV18 and TRBJ2-1; tentative D call: TRBD1 (6 bases). The CDR3 has 15 residues. CDR1 and CDR2 (germline): KGHSH, LQKENI. With 3 bases removed from V and 3 bases from J, the gap between germline ends came to 12 bases. DNA for the CDR3: TGTGCCAGCTCACCGATCGGACAGTACTACAATGAGCAGTTCTTC. This codes for CASSPIGQYYNEQFF.

The rearrangement uses TRBV10-3 and TRBJ2-5; 8 nucleotides match TRBD1. The J call may be mistaken, given a closer DNA end match to TRBJ2-7. CDR1 ENHRY and CDR2 SYGVKD come from the germline V gene. The CDR3 has 19 residues. The CDR3 reads CAISESRGSAGGNLHEQYF. CDR3 in DNA: TGTGCCATCAGTGAGTCGAGAGGTTCGGCAGGGGGCAACCTCCACGAGCAGTACTTC.